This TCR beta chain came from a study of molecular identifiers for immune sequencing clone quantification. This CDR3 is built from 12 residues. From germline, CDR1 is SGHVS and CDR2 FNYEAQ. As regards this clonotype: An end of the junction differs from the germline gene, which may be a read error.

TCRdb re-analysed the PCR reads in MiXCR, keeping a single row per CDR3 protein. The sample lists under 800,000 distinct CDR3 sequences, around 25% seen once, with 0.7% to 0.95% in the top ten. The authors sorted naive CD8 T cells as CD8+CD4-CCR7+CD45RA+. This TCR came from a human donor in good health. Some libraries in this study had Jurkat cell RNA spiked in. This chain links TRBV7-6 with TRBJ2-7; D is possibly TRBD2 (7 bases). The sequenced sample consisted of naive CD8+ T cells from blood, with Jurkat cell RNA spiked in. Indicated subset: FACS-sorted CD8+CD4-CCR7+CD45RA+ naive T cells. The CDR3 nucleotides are TGTGCCAGCAGCTTAGGCGGGGGCGAGCAGCACTTC. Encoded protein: CASSLGGGEQHF.